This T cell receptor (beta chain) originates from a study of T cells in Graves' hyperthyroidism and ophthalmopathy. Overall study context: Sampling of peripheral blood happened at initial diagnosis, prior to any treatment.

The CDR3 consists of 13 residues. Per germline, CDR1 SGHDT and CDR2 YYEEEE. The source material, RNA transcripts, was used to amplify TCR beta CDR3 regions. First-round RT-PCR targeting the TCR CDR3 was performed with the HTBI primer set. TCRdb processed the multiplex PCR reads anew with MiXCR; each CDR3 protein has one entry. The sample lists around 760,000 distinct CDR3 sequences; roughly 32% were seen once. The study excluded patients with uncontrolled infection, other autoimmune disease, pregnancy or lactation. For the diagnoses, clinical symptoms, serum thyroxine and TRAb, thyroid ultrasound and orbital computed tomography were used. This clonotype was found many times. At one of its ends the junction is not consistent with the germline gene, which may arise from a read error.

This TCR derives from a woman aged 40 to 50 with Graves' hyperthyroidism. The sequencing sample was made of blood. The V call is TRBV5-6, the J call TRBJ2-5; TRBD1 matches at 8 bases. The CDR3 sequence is CASSLDRGETQYF. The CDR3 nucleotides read TGTGCTAGCAGCTTAGACAGGGGAGAGACCCAGTACTTC. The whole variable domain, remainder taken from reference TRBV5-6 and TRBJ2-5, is DAGVTQSPTHLIKTRGQQVTLRCSPKSGHDTVSWYQQALGQGPQFIFQYYEEEERQRGNFPDRFSGHQFPNYSSELNVNALLLGDSALYLCASSLDRGETQYFGPGTRLLVL.